The rows below give T cell receptor beta chains drawn from one sample of a study of T cell changes during pregnancy in multiple sclerosis. TCRdb keeps only in-frame clones here, not all; method: immunoSEQ multiplex PCR. The table has under 50,000 clones, about 91% seen once; the top ten hold 0.3% to 0.4%. The sequencing used CD4+ T cells from peripheral blood mononuclear cells, collected in the second trimester of pregnancy. These receptors were collected from a female donor in good health, enrolled as a control in a pregnancy study. The conserved cysteine and the conserved F or W are not part of the CDR3 here. D genes are given only for firm matches.

D: TRBD1
V: TRBV5-1
CDR3: ASGSRDRKLKPNTGELF

D: -
V: TRBV30
CDR3: AWSYPGNSGNTIY

D: TRBD1
V: TRBV5-6
CDR3: ASSLVVTGDTGELF

D: TRBD1
V: TRBV30
CDR3: AWSGQGVENSPLH

D: TRBD1
V: TRBV7-3
CDR3: ASSLTSPGQGEETQY

D: -
V: TRBV5-5
CDR3: ASSWGDSRTGELF

D: -
V: TRBV7-2
CDR3: ASSLPQGTEAF

D: TRBD1
V: TRBV18
CDR3: ASSPDRGYGYT

D: -
V: TRBV9
CDR3: ASSVETPNTGELF

D: TRBD1
V: TRBV5-6
CDR3: ASSSGQQETQY

D: TRBD1
V: TRBV11-2
CDR3: ASSLDRVNEKLF

D: TRBD1
V: TRBV5-1
CDR3: ASSEDRGAYSPLH

D: -
V: TRBV30
CDR3: AWSSGNWAWGYT

D: -
V: TRBV25-1
CDR3: ASSAHGGTHGYT

D: -
V: TRBV4-3
CDR3: ASSQESGSTFGNTIY

D: -
V: TRBV30
CDR3: AWRDTWNEQF

D: -
V: TRBV11-2
CDR3: ASRGRNYGYT

D: -
V: TRBV5-1
CDR3: ASSLVGGRGEKLF

D: -
V: TRBV7-3
CDR3: ASSLIGGRAANYEQY

D: -
V: TRBV19
CDR3: ASSIVGASPLH

D: TRBD1
V: TRBV4-2
CDR3: ASSQGVDRATQY

D: TRBD1
V: TRBV25-1
CDR3: ASRDRDRGPQGYT

D: TRBD1
V: TRBV6-5
CDR3: ASSPGRGSNYGYT

D: -
V: TRBV7-2
CDR3: ASSLGVTVAGELF

D: -
V: TRBV7-2
CDR3: ASKTFGQSNEKLF

D: -
V: TRBV7-3
CDR3: ASSLLGGPTEAF

D: -
V: TRBV7-9
CDR3: ASSLTLDRLAGGYT

D: TRBD1
V: TRBV5-1
CDR3: ASSLNRGDSDTQY

D: TRBD1
V: TRBV5-1
CDR3: ASSLDSHRGPGELF

D: -
V: TRBV5-1
CDR3: ASSSRTVGEQF

D: -
V: TRBV6-1
CDR3: ASTFDSEAF

D: TRBD1
V: TRBV4-2
CDR3: ASSPGQGPNYGYT